Listed below are T cell receptor beta chains from one sample, sequenced in a study of PD-1 blockade in classical Hodgkin lymphoma. The assay was immunoSEQ multiplex PCR, and TCRdb's table has in-frame clones only and misses some. The data show around 91,000 clones, 89% seen once. The sequenced sample was peripheral blood mononuclear cells (PBMCs), obtained at baseline. The source of these receptors is a human donor with classical Hodgkin lymphoma. Each CDR3 is given with its conserved first and last residue. Fields, in order: D gene, V gene, J gene, clone size, CDR3 length, CDR3 protein, CDR3 DNA. D genes are given only for firm matches. Clone size is stated in some rows and not others, as once, few, many or a class when expanded.

>NA|TRBV9|TRBJ1-3|NA|15
CASSVETGSGNTIYF
TGTGCCAGCAGCGTAGAGACGGGCTCTGGAAACACCATATATTTT
>NA|TRBV28|TRBJ1-2|NA|12
CASSFGGLGYTF
TGTGCCAGCAGTTTCGGGGGTCTGGGCTACACCTTC
>TRBD1|TRBV4-3|TRBJ2-3|once|17
CASSQGGRQGAADTQYF
TGCGCCAGCAGCCAAGGTGGGAGACAGGGGGCCGCAGATACGCAGTATTTT
>TRBD1|TRBV5-6|TRBJ2-1|NA|16
CASSPELGQGTIEQFF
TGTGCCAGCAGCCCGGAGCTGGGACAGGGCACGATTGAGCAGTTCTTC
>NA|TRBV19|TRBJ1-5|NA|14
CASSRGYGNQPQHF
TGTGCCAGTAGTAGGGGTTACGGCAATCAGCCCCAGCATTTT
>TRBD1|TRBV10-2|TRBJ1-5|NA|15
CASSEWDSSNQPQHF
TGCGCCAGCAGTGAGTGGGACAGTAGCAATCAGCCCCAGCATTTT
>TRBD1|TRBV5-1|TRBJ1-5|NA|16
CASSLTGTGGNQPQHF
TGCGCCAGCAGCTTAACCGGGACAGGGGGCAATCAGCCCCAGCATTTT
>TRBD1|TRBV6-5|TRBJ1-2|NA|15
CASRLYRDSNYGYTF
TGTGCCAGCCGACTCTACCGGGACAGCAACTATGGCTACACCTTC
>NA|TRBV7-9|TRBJ2-7|few|12
CASSLSLNEQYF
TGTGCCAGCAGCTTGAGTCTAAACGAGCAGTACTTC
>NA|TRBV5-1|TRBJ1-2|NA|14
CASSTGQTSQDYTF
TGCGCCAGCAGCACCGGACAGACAAGTCAAGACTACACCTTC
>NA|TRBV13|TRBJ1-3|NA|16
CASSLPGASSGNTIYF
TGTGCCAGCAGCTTACCCGGGGCCAGCTCTGGAAACACCATATATTTT
>NA|TRBV12-5|TRBJ2-7|NA|13
CASGLGQAPGQYF
TGTGCTAGTGGTTTGGGACAGGCACCAGGGCAGTACTTC
>TRBD1|TRBV6-5|TRBJ2-1|few|15
CASSYWGTGGSEQFF
TGTGCCAGCAGTTACTGGGGGACAGGGGGAAGTGAGCAGTTCTTC
>NA|TRBV27|TRBJ1-2|NA|13
CASSFPGFYGYTF
TGTGCCAGCAGTTTTCCTGGGTTTTATGGCTACACCTTC
>NA|TRBV30|TRBJ2-7|NA|15
CAWSGQALLGYEQYF
TGTGCCTGGAGTGGACAGGCACTTCTCGGGTACGAGCAGTACTTC
>NA|TRBV9|TRBJ2-7|NA|18
CASSVGGLSGTRGNEQYF
TGTGCCAGCAGCGTAGGTGGACTGTCCGGGACAAGGGGCAACGAGCAGTACTTC
>NA|TRBV5-8|TRBJ1-4|NA|13
CASSPWEGHRLFF
TGTGCCAGCAGCCCGTGGGAGGGGCATAGACTGTTTTTT